This T cell receptor beta chain was sequenced for a study of cytomegalovirus exposure and HLA in healthy donors. Study-level points and caveats: Researchers counted over 150 TCR beta chains as cytomegalovirus-associated.

The donors were in the roughly 110-subject validation cohort; that cohort was separate from the roughly 620-subject first cohort. Concerning this clone itself: Its target is unknown.

Germline V lookup: CDR1 SQVTM, CDR2 ANQGSEA. The CDR3 is made up of 12 amino acids. Trimming stripped 7 bases from V and 3 bases from J, with 11 bases between. The assay was immunoSEQ multiplex PCR, and TCRdb's table has in-frame clones only and misses some. The data show 110,000 to 150,000 clones, 94% seen once. Material for sequencing was PBMCs. The chain recombines TRBV29-1 with TRBJ2-3; weak D call: TRBD2 (6 bases). The receptor comes from a man aged 18-30 years in good health and CMV-seropositive. CDR3: CSEAGSTDTQYF. CDR3 coding DNA: TGCAGCGAGGCGGGGAGTACAGATACGCAGTATTTT.